These 24 T cell receptor beta chains were sequenced from one sample in a study of shared clonotypes between healthy human individuals. Assay: immunoSEQ multiplex PCR; the TCRdb copy retains only in-frame clones and omits some. The sample includes around 480,000 clones, 60% to 80% seen only once; the top ten take around 13%. The specimen was PBMCs. Receptors originate from a woman in her thirties or forties in good health. Some clones in this sample may be carry-over from other donors' samples.

The rearrangement uses TRBV7-2 and TRBJ2-2; perhaps TRBD2 as D (5 bases). Germline-derived CDR1 and CDR2 are SGHTA and FQGNSA. Trimming removed 5 bases from V and 2 bases from J, with 15 bases in between. The CDR3 loop spans 16 amino acids. DNA for the CDR3: TGTGCCAGCAGCCCCCTGGACTGGACCAACACCGGGGAGCTGTTTTTT. Encoded protein: CASSPLDWTNTGELFF.

V usage is TRBV5-1 and J usage is TRBJ2-7; TRBD2 agrees at 8 bases. Trimming removed 7 bases from V and 3 bases from J; junction bases left unmatched: 9. There are 14 residues in the CDR3. From germline, CDR1 is SGHRS and CDR2 YFSETQ. The CDR3 coding sequence is TGCGCCAGCTCTCAAACCGGGACTAGCTACGAGCAGTACTTC. Protein product: CASSQTGTSYEQYF.

Written as DNA, the CDR3 is TGTGCCTGGAGTGTACCCAGGGGATGGGATGGCTACACCTTC. Encoded protein: CAWSVPRGWDGYTF. The chain uses TRBV30 and TRBJ1-2; possible D gene TRBD1, 6 bases. CDR3 length equals 14 residues. From germline, CDR1 is GTSNPN and CDR2 SVGIG (reference sequence). Deletions cut 0 bases from V and 6 bases from J, with 14 bases between.

The rearrangement uses TRBV28 and TRBJ2-7; no reliable D call. The CDR3 has 14 residues. Trimming took off 7 bases at V and 4 bases at J, with 17 bases between the two ends. CDR1 MDHEN and CDR2 SYDVKM come from the germline V gene. The CDR3 DNA follows: TGTGCCAGCACCCTTAACGGCCCCGGATACGAGCAGTACTTC. Residues: CASTLNGPGYEQYF.

With regard to this clone: A far larger clone is a single base away, which makes a read error likely. This CDR3 fails to terminate in the conserved phenylalanine or tryptophan, so it likely reflects a read error. The V call is TRBV11-2, the J call TRBJ2-7, with 8 positions matching TRBD2. The CDR3 covers 15 residues. J gave up 5 bases and V 3 bases, and 9 bases lay outside the gene matches. Germline V lookup: CDR1 SGHAT, CDR2 FQNNGV. CDR3 sequence: CASSFQTGTRNEQYL. CDR3 DNA sequence: TGTGCCAGCAGCTTTCAGACCGGGACTAGGAACGAGCAGTACCTC.

This chain links TRBV19 with TRBJ2-5; perhaps D is TRBD1 or TRBD2 (5 bases each). The CDR3 has 15 amino acids. V lost 3 bases and J 5 bases, leaving 16 bases between the germline ends. Germline V CDR1 and CDR2: LNHDA, SQIVND (reference sequence). The CDR3 region has the DNA TGTGCCAGTAGTATTCGACAGTCGAGGGGCGAGACCCAGTACTTC. Protein sequence: CASSIRQSRGETQYF.

The CDR3 coding sequence is TGTGCCAGCAGTTATCGGGACACCACAGATACGCAGTATTTT. Residues: CASSYRDTTDTQYF. This sequence joins TRBV6-5 and TRBJ2-3; D is perhaps TRBD1 (6 bases). Trimming removed 3 bases from V and 2 bases from J, with 9 bases in between. Germline assignment: CDR1 MNHEY and CDR2 SVGAGI. The length of the CDR3 is 14 residues.

With respect to this clone: Other DNA sequences from this sample encode an identical CDR3 as well. The chain uses TRBV28 and TRBJ2-7, with TRBD1 matching 9 bases. Trimming cost V 1 base and J 4 bases; bases outside gene matches: 5. The V gene's germline CDR1 is MDHEN and CDR2 SYDVKM. The CDR3 consists of 15 residues. CDR3 in amino acids: CASSLSGQGIYEQYF. CDR3 nucleotides: TGTGCCAGCAGTTTATCAGGACAGGGGATTTACGAGCAGTACTTC.

The chain recombines TRBV28 with TRBJ2-1; 11 nucleotides match TRBD2. This CDR3 is built from 16 residues. Trimming took 1 base from V and 6 from J; bases not matched to a gene: 5. Looked up from germline, CDR1 is MDHEN and CDR2 is SYDVKM. Written as DNA, the CDR3 is TGTGCCAGCAGTTTATATGGGACTAGCGGAATCAATGAGCAGTTCTTC. This translates into CASSLYGTSGINEQFF. Full variable domain (missing parts from reference TRBV28 and TRBJ2-1): DVKVTQSSRYLVKRTGEKVFLECVQDMDHENMFWYRQDPGLGLRLIYFSYDVKMKEKGDIPEGYSVSREKKERFSLILESASTNQTSMYLCASSLYGTSGINEQFFGPGTRLTVL.

This rearrangement joins TRBV5-1 to TRBJ2-5; 7 nucleotides line up with TRBD2. After removal of 0 bases from V and 4 bases from J, the junction contained 9 bases not matched to a gene. CDR3 length equals 16 residues. Germline V gene sequence: CDR1 SGHRS, CDR2 YFSETQ. CDR3: CASSLDGRPGGETQYF. As DNA, the CDR3 is TGCGCCAGCAGCTTGGATGGGCGCCCGGGGGGAGAGACCCAGTACTTC.

J is TRBJ2-3 and V is TRBV7-2; TRBD2 agrees at 9 bases. V lost 1 base, J lost 3 bases, and 5 bases stayed unmatched. The CDR3 has 16 amino acids. Germline V CDR1 and CDR2: SGHTA, FQGNSA. The CDR3 DNA sequence: TGTGCCAGCAGCTTAGTAGCGGGAGTGGGGACAGATACGCAGTATTTT. As protein: CASSLVAGVGTDTQYF. The entire variable domain, with the rest obtained from reference TRBV7-2 and TRBJ2-3, is as follows: GAGVSQSPSNKVTEKGKDVELRCDPISGHTALYWYRQSLGQGLEFLIYFQGNSAPDKSGLPSDRFSAERTGGSVSTLTIQRTQQEDSAVYLCASSLVAGVGTDTQYFGPGTRLTVL.

The CDR3: CASKTTGVQTQYF. Here the CDR3 DNA reads TGTGCCAGTAAGACTACAGGGGTGCAGACCCAGTACTTC. The chain links TRBV19 to TRBJ2-5; 7 bases agree with TRBD1. The CDR3 loop spans 13 amino acids. CDR1 and CDR2 (germline): LNHDA, SQIVND (reference sequence). Germline trimming cut 7 bases from V and 6 bases from J; bases unmatched to any gene: 8.

There are many counts of this clone. The J gene is TRBJ2-5, the V gene TRBV19; 8 positions agree with TRBD2. CDR1 and CDR2 from the germline V gene are LNHDA and SQIVND (reference sequence). The CDR3 runs 15 residues. V gave up 4 bases and J gave up 1 base; unmatched junction bases: 5. DNA for the CDR3: TGTGCCAGTAGTAGTACTAGCGGCGTCCAAGAGACCCAGTACTTC. Protein product: CASSSTSGVQETQYF.

The rearrangement links TRBV4-3 to TRBJ2-2; perhaps TRBD2 as D (6 bases). V lost 0 bases, J lost 5 bases, and 16 bases lay in between. CDR3 length equals 17 residues. The V gene's germline CDR1 is LGHNA and CDR2 YSLEER. CDR3: CASSQDREVEGTGELFF. CDR3 coding DNA: TGCGCCAGCAGCCAAGATAGGGAGGTAGAAGGGACCGGGGAGCTGTTTTTT.

The rearrangement uses TRBV7-9 and TRBJ2-3, with D unresolved. The germline V gene encodes CDR1 SEHNR and CDR2 FQNEAQ (reference sequence). V was pared by 5 bases and J by 4 bases, with 7 bases between. The CDR3 has 12 amino acids. DNA for the CDR3: TGTGCCAGCAGCCCCCTTCCAGATACGCAGTATTTT. This sequence encodes CASSPLPDTQYF.

The chain recombines TRBV28 with TRBJ2-5, with no clear D. The CDR3 is 14 amino acids. Trimming pared 3 bases from V and 1 base from J, leaving 9 bases between. The germline CDR1 and CDR2 sequences are MDHEN and SYDVKM. The CDR3 bases are TGTGCCAGCAGTTTTCCGGGCAGCCAAGAGACCCAGTACTTC. It yields the protein CASSFPGSQETQYF.

The chain is built from TRBV1 and TRBJ1-1; TRBD1 reflects the table's D call only, with no check against the DNA. TRBV1 is described as a pseudogene. The CDR3 spans 14 residues. The CDR3 region is CASSRDTGGTESFF. The DNA for the CDR3 is TGCGCCAGCAGCCGAGATACAGGGGGCACTGAATCTTTCTTT.

This clone has a single count. The chain combines TRBV5-4 with TRBJ1-5, with D unresolved. Trimming took off 4 bases at V and 7 bases at J, with 21 bases between the two ends. The germline gives CDR1 SGHNT, CDR2 YYREEE (reference sequence). This CDR3 has 16 amino acids. In DNA form, the CDR3 reads TGTGCCAGCAGCCAAGCCGAAGGTCGGGGAACGCAGCCCCAGCATTTT. Amino acids: CASSQAEGRGTQPQHF.

This chain connects TRBV28 to TRBJ1-1, with D uncertain. Trimming removed 6 bases from V and 2 bases from J, with 7 bases in between. The CDR3 is 12 amino acids. CDR1 is MDHEN and CDR2 is SYDVKM in the germline V gene. CDR3 loop: CASSNINTEAFF. Written as DNA, the CDR3 is TGTGCCAGCAGCAATATTAACACTGAAGCTTTCTTT.

The gene calls are TRBV5-1 and TRBJ1-2, with a weak D call TRBD1 (5 bases). This CDR3 region has 17 residues. CDR1 and CDR2 (germline): SGHRS, YFSETQ. The V end was cut by 5 bases, the J end by 0 bases, with 20 bases between. The CDR3 nucleotides are TGCGCCAGCAGGCCGGGGCTATCAAGGGAAGCTAACTATGGCTACACCTTC. This codes for CASRPGLSREANYGYTF.

The V and J genes are TRBV7-9 and TRBJ2-2; TRBD2 matches 9 bases. This CDR3 spans 17 amino acids. The germline V gene encodes CDR1 SEHNR and CDR2 FQNEAQ (reference sequence). The J segment lost 5 bases and the V segment lost 0 bases, leaving 7 bases of the junction unmatched. CDR3 protein: CASSLAVIAGETGELFF. CDR3 bases: TGTGCCAGCAGCTTAGCGGTTATAGCGGGAGAGACCGGGGAGCTGTTTTTT.

This rearrangement joins TRBV19 to TRBJ2-2, with TRBD1 matching 8 bases. This CDR3 region has 17 residues. Trimming cost V 4 bases and J 4 bases; bases outside gene matches: 11. Germline V gives CDR1 LNHDA, CDR2 SQIVND (reference sequence). CDR3 DNA: TGTGCCAGTAGTACCTTGACAGGGGCGAAGTCCACCGGGGAGCTGTTTTTT. Translated, it gives CASSTLTGAKSTGELFF.

The chain couples TRBV27 to TRBJ1-2; 9 nucleotides align to TRBD1. The germline gives CDR1 MNHEY, CDR2 SMNVEV (reference sequence). The CDR3 loop spans 14 amino acids. V shed 7 bases and J 4 bases; nucleotides not matched to a gene: 7. Here the CDR3 reads CASTPGTGFYGYTF. CDR3 in DNA: TGTGCCAGCACCCCCGGGACAGGGTTCTATGGCTACACCTTC.

CDR3 DNA sequence: TGTGCCAGCACACGACAGACAGGGGCTAATGAAAAACTGTTTTTT. As protein: CASTRQTGANEKLFF. The V gene is TRBV19, the J gene TRBJ1-4; 8 bases are shared with TRBD1. Germline-derived CDR1 and CDR2 are LNHDA and SQIVND (reference sequence). The CDR3 contains 15 residues. The V and J ends lost 9 bases and 3 bases, in that order; junction bases with no gene match: 9.